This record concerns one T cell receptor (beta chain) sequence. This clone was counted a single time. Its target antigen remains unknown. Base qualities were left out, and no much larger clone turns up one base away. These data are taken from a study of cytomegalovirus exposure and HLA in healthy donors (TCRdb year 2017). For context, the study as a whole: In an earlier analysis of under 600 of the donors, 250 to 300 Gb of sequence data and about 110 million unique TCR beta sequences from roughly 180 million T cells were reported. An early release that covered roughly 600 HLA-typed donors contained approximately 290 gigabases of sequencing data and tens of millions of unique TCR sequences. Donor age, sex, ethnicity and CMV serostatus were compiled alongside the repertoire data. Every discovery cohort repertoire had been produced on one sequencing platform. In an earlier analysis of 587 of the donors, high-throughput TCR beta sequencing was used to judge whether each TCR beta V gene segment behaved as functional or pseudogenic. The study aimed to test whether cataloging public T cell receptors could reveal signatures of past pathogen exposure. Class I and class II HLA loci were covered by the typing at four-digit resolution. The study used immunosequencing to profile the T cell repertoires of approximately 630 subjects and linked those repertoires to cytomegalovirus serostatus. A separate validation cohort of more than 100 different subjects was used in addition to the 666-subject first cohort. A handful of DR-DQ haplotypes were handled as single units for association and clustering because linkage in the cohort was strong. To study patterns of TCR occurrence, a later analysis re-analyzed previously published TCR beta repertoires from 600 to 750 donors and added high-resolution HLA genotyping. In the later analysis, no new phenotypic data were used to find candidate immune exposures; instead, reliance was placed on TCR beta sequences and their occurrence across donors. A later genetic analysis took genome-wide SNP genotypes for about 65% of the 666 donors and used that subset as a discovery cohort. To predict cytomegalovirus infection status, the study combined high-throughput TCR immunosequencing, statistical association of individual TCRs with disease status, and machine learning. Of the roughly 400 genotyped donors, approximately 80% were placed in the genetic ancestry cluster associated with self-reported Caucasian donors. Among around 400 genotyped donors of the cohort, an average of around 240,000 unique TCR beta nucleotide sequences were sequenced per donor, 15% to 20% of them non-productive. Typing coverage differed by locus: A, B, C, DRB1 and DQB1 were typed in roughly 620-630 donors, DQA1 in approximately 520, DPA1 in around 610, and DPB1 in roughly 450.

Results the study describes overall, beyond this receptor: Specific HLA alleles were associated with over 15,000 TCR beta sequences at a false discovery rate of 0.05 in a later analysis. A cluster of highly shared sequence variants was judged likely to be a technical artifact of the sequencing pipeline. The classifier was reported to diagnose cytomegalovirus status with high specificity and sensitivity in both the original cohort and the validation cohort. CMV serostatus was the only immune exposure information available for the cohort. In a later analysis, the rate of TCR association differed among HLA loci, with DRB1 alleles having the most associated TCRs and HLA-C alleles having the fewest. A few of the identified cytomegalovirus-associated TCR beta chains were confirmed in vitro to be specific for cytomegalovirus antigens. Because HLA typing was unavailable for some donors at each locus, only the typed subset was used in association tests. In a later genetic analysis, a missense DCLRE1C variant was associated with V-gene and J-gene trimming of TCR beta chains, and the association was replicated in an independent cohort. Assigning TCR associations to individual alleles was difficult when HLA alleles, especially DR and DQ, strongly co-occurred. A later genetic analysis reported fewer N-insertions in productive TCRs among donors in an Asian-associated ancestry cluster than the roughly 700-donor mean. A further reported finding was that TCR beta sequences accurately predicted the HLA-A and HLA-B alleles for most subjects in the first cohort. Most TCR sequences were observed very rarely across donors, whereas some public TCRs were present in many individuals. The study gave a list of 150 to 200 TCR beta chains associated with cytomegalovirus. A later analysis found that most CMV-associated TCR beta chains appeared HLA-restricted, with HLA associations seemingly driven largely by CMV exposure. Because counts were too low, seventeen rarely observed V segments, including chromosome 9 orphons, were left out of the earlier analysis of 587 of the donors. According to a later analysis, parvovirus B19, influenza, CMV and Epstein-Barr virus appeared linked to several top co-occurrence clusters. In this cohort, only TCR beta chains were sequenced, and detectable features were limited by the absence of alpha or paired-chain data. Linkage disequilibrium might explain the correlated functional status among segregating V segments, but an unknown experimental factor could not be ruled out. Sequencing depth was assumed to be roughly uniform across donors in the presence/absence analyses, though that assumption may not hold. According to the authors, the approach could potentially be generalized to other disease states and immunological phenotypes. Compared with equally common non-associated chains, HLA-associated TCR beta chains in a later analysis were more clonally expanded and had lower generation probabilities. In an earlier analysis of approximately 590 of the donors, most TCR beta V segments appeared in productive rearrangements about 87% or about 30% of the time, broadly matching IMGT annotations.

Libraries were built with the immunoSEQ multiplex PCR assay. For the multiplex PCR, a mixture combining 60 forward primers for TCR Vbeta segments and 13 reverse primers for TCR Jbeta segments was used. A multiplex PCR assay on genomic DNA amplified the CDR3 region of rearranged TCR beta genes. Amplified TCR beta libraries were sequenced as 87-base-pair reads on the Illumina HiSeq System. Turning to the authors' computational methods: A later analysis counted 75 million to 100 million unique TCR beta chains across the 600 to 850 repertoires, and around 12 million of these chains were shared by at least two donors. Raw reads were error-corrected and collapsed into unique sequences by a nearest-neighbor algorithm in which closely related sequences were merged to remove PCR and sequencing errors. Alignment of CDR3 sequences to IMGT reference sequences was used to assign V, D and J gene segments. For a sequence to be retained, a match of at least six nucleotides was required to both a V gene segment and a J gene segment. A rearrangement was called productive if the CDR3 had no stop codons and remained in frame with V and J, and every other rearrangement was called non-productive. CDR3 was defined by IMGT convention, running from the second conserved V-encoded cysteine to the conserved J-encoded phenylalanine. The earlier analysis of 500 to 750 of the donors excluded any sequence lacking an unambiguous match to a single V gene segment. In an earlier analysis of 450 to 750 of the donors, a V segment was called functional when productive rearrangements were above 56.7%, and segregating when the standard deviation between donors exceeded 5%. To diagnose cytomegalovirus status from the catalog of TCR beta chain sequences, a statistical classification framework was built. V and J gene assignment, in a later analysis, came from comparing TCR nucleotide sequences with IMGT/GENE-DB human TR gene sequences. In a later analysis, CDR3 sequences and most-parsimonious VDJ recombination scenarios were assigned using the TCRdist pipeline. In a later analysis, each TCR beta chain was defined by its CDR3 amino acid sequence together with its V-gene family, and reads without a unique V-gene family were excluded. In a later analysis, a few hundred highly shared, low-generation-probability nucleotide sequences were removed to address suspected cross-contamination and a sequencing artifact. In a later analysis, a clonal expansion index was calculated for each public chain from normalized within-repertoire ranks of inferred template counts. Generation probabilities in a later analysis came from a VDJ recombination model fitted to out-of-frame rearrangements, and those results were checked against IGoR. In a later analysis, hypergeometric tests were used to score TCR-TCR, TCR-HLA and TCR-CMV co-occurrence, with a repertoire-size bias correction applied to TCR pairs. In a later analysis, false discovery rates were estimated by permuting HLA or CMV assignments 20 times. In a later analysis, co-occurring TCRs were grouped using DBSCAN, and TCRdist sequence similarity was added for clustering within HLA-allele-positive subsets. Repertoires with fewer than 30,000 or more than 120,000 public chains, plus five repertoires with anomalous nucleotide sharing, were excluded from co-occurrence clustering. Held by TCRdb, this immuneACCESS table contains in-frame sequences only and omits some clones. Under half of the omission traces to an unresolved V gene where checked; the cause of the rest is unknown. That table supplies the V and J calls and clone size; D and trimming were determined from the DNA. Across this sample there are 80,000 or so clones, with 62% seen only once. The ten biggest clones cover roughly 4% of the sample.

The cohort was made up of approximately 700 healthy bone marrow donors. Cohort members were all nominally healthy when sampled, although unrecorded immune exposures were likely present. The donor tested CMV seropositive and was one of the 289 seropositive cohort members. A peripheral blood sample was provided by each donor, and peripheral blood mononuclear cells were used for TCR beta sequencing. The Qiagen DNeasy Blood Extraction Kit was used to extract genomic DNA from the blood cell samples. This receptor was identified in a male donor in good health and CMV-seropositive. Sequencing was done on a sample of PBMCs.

CDR3 loop: CASSFGASGSTDTQYF. The DNA sequence is as follows: TGTGCCAGCAGCTTCGGGGCTAGCGGGAGCACAGATACGCAGTATTTT. The V and J genes are TRBV7-9 and TRBJ2-3, with 8 bases in between that match TRBD2. Ends trimmed: V by 3 bases, J by 0 bases; bases unmatched to a gene: 5. Taken from cysteine to phenylalanine, the CDR3 has 16 residues. Just the 48-base CDR3 DNA is kept, in frame starting at base 1. The germline V gene (reference sequence) gives CDR1 as SEHNR and CDR2 as FQNEAQ.